This entry concerns a single T cell receptor (beta chain). Its antigen is undetermined. This CDR3 contains 18 residues. The V and J ends lost 0 bases and 5 bases, in that order; junction bases with no gene match: 16. Germline values: CDR1 SGHNT, CDR2 YYREEE (reference sequence). Unrecorded immune exposures were likely, despite nominal health at sampling. 60 Vbeta and 13 Jbeta primers were used in PCR. The protocol was immunoSEQ multiplex PCR, while the TCRdb copy is restricted to in-frame clones and leaves out a portion. The table has 100,000 or so clones, just under 80% seen once. The data originate from a study of cytomegalovirus exposure and HLA in healthy donors. Study-wide findings and caveats: The number of N-insertions in an Asian-associated ancestry cluster was reportedly below the roughly 700-donor mean in a later analysis.

The TCR was taken from a male donor in good health and CMV-seronegative. The sample was PBMCs. The chain carries TRBV5-4 and TRBJ2-5; 7 bases match TRBD2. CDR3 sequence (DNA): TGTGCCAGCAGCTTGGTATCCCTAGCGGACCCCTGGGGGGAGACCCAGTACTTC. Encoded protein: CASSLVSLADPWGETQYF. The whole variable domain, remainder taken from reference TRBV5-4 and TRBJ2-5, is ETGVTQSPTHLIKTRGQQVTLRCSSQSGHNTVSWYQQALGQGPQFIFQYYREEENGRGNFPPRFSGLQFPNYSSELNVNALELDDSALYLCASSLVSLADPWGETQYFGPGTRLLVL.